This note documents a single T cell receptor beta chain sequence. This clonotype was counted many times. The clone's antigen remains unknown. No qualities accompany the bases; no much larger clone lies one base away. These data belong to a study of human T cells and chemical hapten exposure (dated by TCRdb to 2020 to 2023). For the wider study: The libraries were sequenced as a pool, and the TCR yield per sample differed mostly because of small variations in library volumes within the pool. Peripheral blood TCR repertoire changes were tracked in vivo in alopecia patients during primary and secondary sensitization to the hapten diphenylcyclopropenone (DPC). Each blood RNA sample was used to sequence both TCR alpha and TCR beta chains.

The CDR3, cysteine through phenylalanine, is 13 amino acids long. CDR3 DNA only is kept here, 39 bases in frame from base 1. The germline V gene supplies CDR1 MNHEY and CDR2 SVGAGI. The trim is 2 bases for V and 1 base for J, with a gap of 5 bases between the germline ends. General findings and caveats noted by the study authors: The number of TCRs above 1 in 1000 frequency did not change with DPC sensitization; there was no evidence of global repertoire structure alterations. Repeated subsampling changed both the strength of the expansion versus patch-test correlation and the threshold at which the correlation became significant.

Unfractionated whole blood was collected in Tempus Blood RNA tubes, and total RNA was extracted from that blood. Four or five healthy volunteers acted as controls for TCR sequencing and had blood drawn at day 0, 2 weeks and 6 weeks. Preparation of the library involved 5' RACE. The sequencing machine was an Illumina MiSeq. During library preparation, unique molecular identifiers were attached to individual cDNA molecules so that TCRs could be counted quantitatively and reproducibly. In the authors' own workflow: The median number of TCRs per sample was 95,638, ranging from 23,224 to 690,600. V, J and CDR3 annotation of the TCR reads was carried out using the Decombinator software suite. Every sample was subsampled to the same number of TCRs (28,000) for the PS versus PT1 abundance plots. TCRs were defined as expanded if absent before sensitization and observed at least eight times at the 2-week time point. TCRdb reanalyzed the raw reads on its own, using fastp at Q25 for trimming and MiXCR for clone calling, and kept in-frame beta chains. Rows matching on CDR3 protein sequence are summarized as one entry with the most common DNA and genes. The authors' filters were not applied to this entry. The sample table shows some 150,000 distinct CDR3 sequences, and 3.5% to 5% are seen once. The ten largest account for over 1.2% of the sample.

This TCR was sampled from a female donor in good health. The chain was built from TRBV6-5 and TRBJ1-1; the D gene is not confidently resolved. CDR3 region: CASSYEENTEAFF. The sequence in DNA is TGTGCCAGCAGTTACGAAGAGAACACTGAAGCTTTCTTT.